The clone carrying this T cell receptor beta chain was detected only once. Its target is unknown. This sample stems from a study of cytomegalovirus exposure and HLA in healthy donors. Background on the study: Some 85 million unique TCRs, all from HLA-typed donors, were included in an early release of the data. Study-level findings and limits: Productive status was seen about 87% or about 30% of the time for most TCR beta V segments in an earlier analysis. A few chains linked to CMV were shown in vitro to be specific for CMV antigens.

PCR employed 60 Vbeta and 13 Jbeta primers. Assay: immunoSEQ multiplex PCR; the TCRdb copy retains only in-frame clones and omits some. The sample lists 90,000 to 100,000 clones, roughly 76% occurring once. Between the trimmed V and J ends, which lost 6 bases and 4 bases, there was a span of 15 bases. The CDR3 spans 14 residues. Germline CDR1 MNHEY, CDR2 SVGAGI. What was sequenced was PBMCs. The TCR comes from a middle-aged man in good health and CMV-seronegative. This sequence joins TRBV6-5 and TRBJ1-2; D uncertain. This chain's CDR3 is CASRATARGYGYTF. The CDR3 DNA sequence: TGTGCCAGCAGAGCTACGGCGAGAGGCTATGGCTACACCTTC.